The next 11 T cell receptor beta chains were all read from a single sample in a study of T-cell memory formation after mild COVID-19. TCRdb ran MiXCR on the 5' RACE reads and lists one entry per CDR3 protein. Altogether some 31,000 distinct CDR3 sequences are present, approximately 12% being singletons, with the ten largest covering approximately 14%. The material sequenced was PBMCs or a T cell subset sorted from them (not recorded which). The receptors originated from an adult woman who had mild COVID-19 (a few samples of this study predate the infection). Cell type and time point are not known.

In this sample, this clonotype turned up many times. The chain links TRBV5-1 to TRBJ2-2, with TRBD1 matching over 7 bases. V shed 0 bases, J shed 2 bases, and the junction held 7 bases outside the gene matches. The CDR3 is 17 amino acids. The germline V gene has CDR1 SGHRS and CDR2 YFSETQ. The CDR3 protein is CASSLAGTDLNTGELFF. DNA for the CDR3: TGCGCCAGCAGCTTGGCCGGGACAGACCTCAACACCGGGGAGCTGTTTTTT.

Ten or more counts support this clonotype. The CDR3 region has the DNA TGTGCCAGCAGCCCCCGATCTCGCTATGGCTACACCTTC. It is translated as CASSPRSRYGYTF. V and J are TRBV9 and TRBJ1-2, with D hard to call. The germline CDR1 and CDR2 sequences are SGDLS and YYNGEE. The ends were cut back, 4 bases at V and 4 bases at J, with 11 bases in the middle. The CDR3 runs 13 residues.

This clonotype was counted at least ten times. This chain uses TRBV18 with TRBJ1-1, with 8 bases aligning to TRBD1. The ends lost 0 bases at V and 5 bases at J; junction bases unmatched: 8. The CDR3 contains 16 residues. Germline CDR1 is KGHSH and CDR2 is LQKENI. The CDR3 here is CASSPPLMTGDTEAFF. CDR3 coding DNA: TGTGCCAGCTCACCACCCCTCATGACAGGGGATACTGAAGCTTTCTTT.

Ten or more counts support this clonotype. The gene calls are TRBV4-3 and TRBJ1-3, with a tentative D call TRBD1 (6 bases). V was trimmed by 4 bases and J by 4 bases, leaving 14 bases between them. Germline CDR1 is LGHNA and CDR2 is YSLEER. This CDR3 spans 15 amino acids. As DNA, the CDR3 is TGCGCCAGCAGCCTCGGAACAGGGACGGGAAACACCATATATTTT. This sequence encodes CASSLGTGTGNTIYF.

The J gene is TRBJ2-5, the V gene TRBV11-1; 10 bases align to TRBD1. The CDR3 consists of 14 residues. V shed 7 bases, J shed 4 bases, and the junction held 6 bases outside the gene matches. CDR1 is SGHAT and CDR2 is FQDESV in the germline V gene (reference sequence). The CDR3 bases are TGTGCCAGCAACTCCGGGACAGGGGTAGAGACCCAGTACTTC. Translating gives CASNSGTGVETQYF.

The sample holds many counts of this clonotype. This sequence joins TRBV20-1 and TRBJ2-6, with a possible D match to TRBD2 (5 bases). CDR1 is DFQATT and CDR2 is SNEGSKA in the germline V gene (reference sequence). The CDR3 runs 15 residues. V was pared by 3 bases and J by 2 bases, with 11 bases between. For the CDR3, the DNA is TGCAGTGCTAGCCCGGACGGGGCTGGGGCCAACGTCCTGACTTTC. Protein: CSASPDGAGANVLTF.

This rearrangement joins TRBV4-3 to TRBJ2-7, with 9 bases fitting TRBD1. V lost 3 bases, J lost 7 bases, and 7 bases stayed unmatched. This CDR3 comprises 14 residues. The germline gives CDR1 LGHNA, CDR2 YSLEER. CDR3 loop: CASSQVTGGQEQYF. In DNA, the CDR3 is TGCGCCAGCAGCCAGGTAACAGGGGGCCAAGAGCAGTACTTC.

This clonotype was found many times. V gene TRBV5-5 combines with J gene TRBJ2-1, with 7 bases fitting TRBD2. The CDR3 runs to 18 residues. Germline loops: CDR1 SGHKS, CDR2 YYEKEE (reference sequence). V lost 0 bases and J lost 0; bases outside the gene matches: 9. CDR3 in amino acids: CASSLALRLASSYNEQFF. The CDR3 coding sequence is TGTGCCAGCAGCTTGGCTCTAAGACTAGCTAGCTCCTACAATGAGCAGTTCTTC. Looking up the rest from reference TRBV5-5 and TRBJ2-1 gives the full variable domain: DAGVTQSPTHLIKTRGQQVTLRCSPISGHKSVSWYQQVLGQGPQFIFQYYEKEERGRGNFPDRFSARQFPNYSSELNVNALLLGDSALYLCASSLALRLASSYNEQFFGPGTRLTVL.

This clonotype has ten or more counts. The rearrangement uses TRBV5-1 and TRBJ2-7; tentatively, D is TRBD1 (6 bases). CDR3 length: 15 residues. Trimming shortened V by 4 bases and J by 0 bases, and 14 bases separated the two germline ends. Germline V CDR1 and CDR2: SGHRS, YFSETQ. As DNA, the CDR3 is TGCGCCAGCAGCCCGAAAGGGGGAGCCTCCTACGAGCAGTACTTC. It encodes CASSPKGGASYEQYF.

This clonotype was seen ten or more times. The V call is TRBV10-3, the J call TRBJ2-7; TRBD1 matches 9 bases. Germline trimming cut 2 bases from V and 4 bases from J; bases unmatched to any gene: 6. Per germline, CDR1 ENHRY and CDR2 SYGVKD. CDR3 length: 15 residues. The CDR3 reads CAISEPGTGSYEQYF. The CDR3 region has the DNA TGTGCCATCAGTGAGCCCGGGACAGGGAGTTACGAGCAGTACTTC.

The V and J genes are TRBV6-2 or TRBV6-3 and TRBJ2-6, with D possibly matching TRBD2 (6 bases). The CDR3 covers 17 residues. Germline V gene sequence: CDR1 MNHEY, CDR2 SVGEGT. Trimming shortened V by 2 bases and J by 0 bases, and 11 bases separated the two germline ends. The CDR3 protein is CASSYGGSASGANVLTF. The DNA for the CDR3 is TGTGCCAGCAGTTACGGAGGGAGTGCCTCTGGGGCCAACGTCCTGACTTTC.